Listed below are T cell receptor beta chains from one sample, sequenced in a study of blood T cell repertoires in COVID-19. TCRdb's copy holds only in-frame clones and misses some; the assay was immunoSEQ multiplex PCR. The profile shows about 200,000 clones, around 85% of them singletons. The material sequenced was peripheral blood. These TCRs come from a man aged 60 to 75 with acute or convalescent COVID-19. CDR3s include the opening cysteine and the closing phenylalanine or tryptophan. The order of the fields is J gene, D gene, clone size, V gene, CDR3 protein, CDR3 DNA. The D gene is left open where the match is weak. A clone size is listed for some rows: how often the clone was seen (once, few, many), or a class if it is expanded.

J gene: TRBJ2-7
D gene: .
clone size: few
V gene: TRBV5-1
CDR3 protein: CASSSLSGSYEQYF
CDR3 DNA: TGCGCCAGCAGCTCCCTTTCGGGCTCCTACGAGCAGTACTTC

J gene: TRBJ2-1
D gene: TRBD2
clone size: .
V gene: TRBV6-6
CDR3 protein: CASSYSGAGVGNEQFF
CDR3 DNA: TGTGCCAGCAGTTACTCCGGGGCGGGAGTGGGCAATGAGCAGTTCTTC

J gene: TRBJ1-2
D gene: TRBD1
clone size: .
V gene: TRBV5-4
CDR3 protein: CASSLAGQNYGYTF
CDR3 DNA: TGTGCCAGCAGCCTGGCGGGACAGAACTATGGCTACACCTTC

J gene: TRBJ1-5
D gene: .
clone size: .
V gene: TRBV19
CDR3 protein: CASSIGDSQRPQHF
CDR3 DNA: TGTGCCAGTAGTATCGGGGACTCCCAACGGCCCCAGCATTTT

J gene: TRBJ2-6
D gene: .
clone size: .
V gene: TRBV3-1/TRBV3-2
CDR3 protein: CASSHGSGANVLTF
CDR3 DNA: TGTGCCAGCAGCCACGGGTCTGGGGCCAACGTCCTGACTTTC

J gene: TRBJ2-2
D gene: TRBD2
clone size: .
V gene: TRBV28
CDR3 protein: CASSRGGSNTGELFF
CDR3 DNA: TGTGCCAGCTCTCGGGGGGGTTCGAACACCGGGGAGCTGTTTTTT

J gene: TRBJ2-2
D gene: TRBD1
clone size: .
V gene: TRBV9
CDR3 protein: CASSAGQGDTGELFF
CDR3 DNA: TGTGCCAGCAGCGCGGGACAGGGGGACACCGGGGAGCTGTTTTTT

J gene: TRBJ1-4
D gene: .
clone size: .
V gene: TRBV2
CDR3 protein: CASSEGGEKLFF
CDR3 DNA: TGTGCCAGCAGTGAAGGGGGCGAAAAACTGTTTTTT

J gene: TRBJ2-3
D gene: TRBD2
clone size: .
V gene: TRBV3-1/TRBV3-2
CDR3 protein: CASSQWGGRTDTQYF
CDR3 DNA: TGTGCCAGCAGCCAATGGGGCGGGAGGACAGATACGCAGTATTTT

J gene: TRBJ2-2
D gene: .
clone size: once
V gene: TRBV7-3
CDR3 protein: CASSSSTRSTGELFF
CDR3 DNA: TGTGCCAGCAGCTCCTCGACTAGGTCCACCGGGGAGCTGTTTTTT

J gene: TRBJ2-1
D gene: TRBD2
clone size: .
V gene: TRBV27
CDR3 protein: CASSAGTSVINEQFF
CDR3 DNA: TGTGCCAGCAGTGCCGGGACTAGTGTGATTAATGAGCAGTTCTTC

J gene: TRBJ1-1
D gene: .
clone size: .
V gene: TRBV5-1
CDR3 protein: CASNAGLGTEAFF
CDR3 DNA: TGCGCCAGCAATGCAGGGCTGGGAACTGAAGCTTTCTTT

J gene: TRBJ1-4
D gene: .
clone size: .
V gene: TRBV5-6
CDR3 protein: CASSQLDSATNEKLFF
CDR3 DNA: TGTGCCAGCAGCCAGCTCGACAGTGCAACTAATGAAAAACTGTTTTTT

J gene: TRBJ2-3
D gene: TRBD2
clone size: .
V gene: TRBV9
CDR3 protein: CATQPPGTSGTGTQYF
CDR3 DNA: TGTGCGACCCAGCCCCCGGGGACTAGCGGGACAGGCACGCAGTATTTT

J gene: TRBJ1-4
D gene: .
clone size: .
V gene: TRBV14
CDR3 protein: CASSQGGPIEKLFF
CDR3 DNA: TGTGCCAGCAGCCAAGGCGGGCCTATTGAAAAACTGTTTTTT

J gene: TRBJ2-7
D gene: .
clone size: .
V gene: TRBV9
CDR3 protein: CASSLDSFNYEQYF
CDR3 DNA: TGTGCCAGCAGCCTCGACAGCTTCAACTACGAGCAGTACTTC

J gene: TRBJ1-1
D gene: TRBD1
clone size: few
V gene: TRBV11-2
CDR3 protein: CASSPRTGQNTEAFF
CDR3 DNA: TGTGCCAGCAGCCCACGGACAGGGCAGAACACTGAAGCTTTCTTT

J gene: TRBJ1-1
D gene: .
clone size: .
V gene: TRBV19
CDR3 protein: CASMGQVLNTEAFF
CDR3 DNA: TGTGCCAGTATGGGGCAGGTACTTAACACTGAAGCTTTCTTT

J gene: TRBJ2-7
D gene: TRBD1
clone size: .
V gene: TRBV28
CDR3 protein: CASSRQGYEQYF
CDR3 DNA: TGTGCCAGCAGCCGACAGGGTTACGAGCAGTACTTC

J gene: TRBJ2-1
D gene: TRBD2
clone size: .
V gene: TRBV10-3
CDR3 protein: CAISDRTSGRARPQANEQFF
CDR3 DNA: TGTGCCATCAGTGACCGGACTAGCGGGAGGGCTCGCCCCCAGGCGAATGAGCAGTTCTTC

J gene: TRBJ1-1
D gene: TRBD1
clone size: .
V gene: TRBV2
CDR3 protein: CASNNQGVNTEAFF
CDR3 DNA: TGTGCCAGCAACAACCAGGGGGTGAACACTGAAGCTTTCTTT

J gene: TRBJ1-5
D gene: .
clone size: few
V gene: TRBV18
CDR3 protein: CASSPSRVTDPHF
CDR3 DNA: TGTGCCAGCTCACCATCCCGGGTGACCGACCCGCATTTT

J gene: TRBJ2-6
D gene: TRBD2
clone size: .
V gene: TRBV6-6
CDR3 protein: CASTGGSGANVLTF
CDR3 DNA: TGTGCCAGCACCGGGGGGTCTGGGGCCAACGTCCTGACTTTC

J gene: TRBJ1-4
D gene: .
clone size: .
V gene: TRBV7-9
CDR3 protein: CASSLGQAGREKLFF
CDR3 DNA: TGTGCCAGCAGCTTAGGACAGGCCGGACGGGAAAAACTGTTTTTT

J gene: TRBJ2-7
D gene: TRBD2
clone size: .
V gene: TRBV29-1
CDR3 protein: CSVFGTRDSYEQYF
CDR3 DNA: TGCAGCGTTTTCGGGACTAGGGATTCCTACGAGCAGTACTTC

J gene: TRBJ1-5
D gene: .
clone size: .
V gene: TRBV5-6
CDR3 protein: CASSWGGAGQPQHF
CDR3 DNA: TGTGCCAGCAGCTGGGGGGGGGCCGGTCAGCCCCAGCATTTT

J gene: TRBJ1-4
D gene: .
clone size: .
V gene: TRBV2
CDR3 protein: CASSELRQLVEKLFF
CDR3 DNA: TGTGCCAGCAGTGAACTCAGGCAGTTGGTGGAAAAACTGTTTTTT

J gene: TRBJ2-1
D gene: TRBD1
clone size: .
V gene: TRBV9
CDR3 protein: CASSTNIGTGTYNEQFF
CDR3 DNA: TGTGCCAGCAGCACCAACATCGGGACAGGGACATACAATGAGCAGTTCTTC

J gene: TRBJ1-5
D gene: TRBD1
clone size: .
V gene: TRBV10-2
CDR3 protein: CASSEPTGQGFSYSNQPQHF
CDR3 DNA: TGCGCCAGCAGTGAACCCACGGGACAGGGCTTTTCATATAGCAATCAGCCCCAGCATTTT

J gene: TRBJ2-7
D gene: .
clone size: .
V gene: TRBV23-1
CDR3 protein: CASSQWLCWEQYF
CDR3 DNA: TGCGCCAGCAGTCAATGGCTGTGTTGGGAGCAGTACTTC

J gene: TRBJ1-5
D gene: .
clone size: .
V gene: TRBV7-6
CDR3 protein: CASSLDLTGDQPQHF
CDR3 DNA: TGTGCCAGCAGCTTAGATCTCACGGGGGATCAGCCCCAGCATTTT

J gene: TRBJ1-5
D gene: .
clone size: .
V gene: TRBV28
CDR3 protein: CASSLRNRDQPQHF
CDR3 DNA: TGTGCCAGCAGTTTGCGTAACAGGGATCAGCCCCAGCATTTT

J gene: TRBJ1-1
D gene: .
clone size: once
V gene: TRBV5-5
CDR3 protein: CASSLWEGGRNTEAFF
CDR3 DNA: TGTGCCAGCAGCCTATGGGAGGGCGGAAGAAACACTGAAGCTTTCTTT

J gene: TRBJ1-3
D gene: .
clone size: .
V gene: TRBV5-7
CDR3 protein: CASSLANGRILGNTIYF
CDR3 DNA: TGTGCCAGCAGCTTGGCCAACGGCAGGATCCTTGGAAACACCATATATTTT

J gene: TRBJ1-2
D gene: TRBD1
clone size: .
V gene: TRBV30
CDR3 protein: CAWSSTRGGYTF
CDR3 DNA: TGTGCCTGGAGTTCAACCAGGGGGGGCTACACCTTC